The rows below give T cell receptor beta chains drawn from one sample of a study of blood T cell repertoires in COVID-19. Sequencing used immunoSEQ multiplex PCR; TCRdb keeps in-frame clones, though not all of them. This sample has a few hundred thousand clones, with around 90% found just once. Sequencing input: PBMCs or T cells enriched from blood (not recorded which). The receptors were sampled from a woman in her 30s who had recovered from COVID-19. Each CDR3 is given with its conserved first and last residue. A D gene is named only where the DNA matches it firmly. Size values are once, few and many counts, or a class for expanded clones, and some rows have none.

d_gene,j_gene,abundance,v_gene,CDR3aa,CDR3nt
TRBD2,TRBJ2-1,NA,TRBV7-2,CASTPGTSGNNEQFF,TGTGCCAGCACACCCGGGACTAGCGGGAACAATGAGCAGTTCTTC
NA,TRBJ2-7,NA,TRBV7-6,CASTQGGILDEQYF,TGTGCCAGCACCCAGGGGGGAATACTAGACGAGCAGTACTTC
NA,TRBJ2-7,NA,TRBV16,CASSHTTGSPMEQYF,TGTGCCAGCAGCCACACAACCGGGTCTCCCATGGAGCAGTACTTC
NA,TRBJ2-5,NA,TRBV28,CASSLGRVETQYF,TGTGCCAGCAGTTTGGGCAGGGTAGAGACCCAGTACTTC
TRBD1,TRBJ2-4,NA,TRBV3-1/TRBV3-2,CASSQGQGNIQYF,TGTGCCAGCAGCCAAGGACAGGGTAACATTCAGTACTTC
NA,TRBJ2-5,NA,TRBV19,CASSIAGEVGETQYF,TGTGCCAGTAGTATCGCTGGTGAGGTCGGAGAGACCCAGTACTTC
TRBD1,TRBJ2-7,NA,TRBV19,CARNRTGSHEQYF,TGTGCCAGAAACAGGACAGGGAGCCACGAGCAGTACTTC
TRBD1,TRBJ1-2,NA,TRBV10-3,CAIREGAANYGYTF,TGTGCCATCAGAGAGGGGGCCGCTAACTATGGCTACACCTTC
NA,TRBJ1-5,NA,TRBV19,CASTAGGGYSQPQHF,TGTGCCAGTACCGCTGGGGGGGGGTATAGTCAGCCCCAGCATTTT
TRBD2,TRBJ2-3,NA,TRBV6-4,CASANSGGAHTDTQYF,TGTGCCTCAGCAAATAGCGGGGGTGCCCACACAGATACGCAGTATTTT
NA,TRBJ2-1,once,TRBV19,CASRLNNHQFF,TGTGCCAGCCGACTGAACAATCACCAGTTCTTC
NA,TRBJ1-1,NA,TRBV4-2,CASSVEQGVGTEAFF,TGTGCCAGCAGCGTTGAACAAGGGGTAGGGACTGAAGCTTTCTTT
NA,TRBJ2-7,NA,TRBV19,CASSSGLAYEQYF,TGTGCCAGTAGTAGCGGCCTTGCCTACGAGCAGTACTTC
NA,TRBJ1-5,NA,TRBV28,CASSLRGFSNQPQHF,TGTGCCAGCAGTTTGCGGGGGTTTAGCAATCAGCCCCAGCATTTT
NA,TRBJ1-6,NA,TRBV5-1,CASSLDMYNSPLHF,TGCGCCAGCAGCTTGGATATGTATAATTCACCCCTCCACTTT
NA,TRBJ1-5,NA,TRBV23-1,CASRQGGQTFNQPQHF,TGCGCCAGCAGACAAGGCGGACAGACCTTCAATCAGCCCCAGCATTTT
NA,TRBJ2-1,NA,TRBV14,CASSQAPLRGSYYNEQFF,TGTGCCAGCAGCCAAGCCCCGCTCAGAGGGTCTTATTACAATGAGCAGTTCTTC
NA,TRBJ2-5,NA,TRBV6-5,CASRWRVQETQYF,TGTGCCAGCAGATGGAGGGTCCAAGAGACCCAGTACTTC
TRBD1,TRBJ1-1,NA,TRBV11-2,CASQQSRGRNTEAFF,TGTGCCAGCCAACAGAGTAGGGGGCGGAACACTGAAGCTTTCTTT
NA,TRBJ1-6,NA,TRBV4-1,CASSQDLHNREPLHF,TGCGCCAGCAGCCAAGATCTCCATAACAGGGAACCCCTCCACTTT
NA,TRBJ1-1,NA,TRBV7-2,CASSLARVGTEAFF,TGTGCCAGCAGCTTAGCCAGGGTGGGCACTGAAGCTTTCTTT
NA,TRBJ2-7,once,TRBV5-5,CASSLRTAASYEQYF,TGTGCCAGCAGCTTGAGGACAGCCGCTTCCTACGAGCAGTACTTC